This entry describes one TCR beta chain. Naive CD8 isolation took CD45RO-negative cells positively selected for CCR7 and excluded terminally differentiated effector memory CD45RA+ cells. Only in-frame clones appear in the TCRdb table, and some are missing; sequencing was by immunoSEQ multiplex PCR. In the table there are roughly 770,000 clones, about 96% of which are singletons. This entry belongs to a study of shared clonotypes between healthy human individuals. Trimming left V 4 bases short and J 6 bases short, with 19 bases between. Germline loops: CDR1 SGHRS, CDR2 YFSETQ. CDR3 length equals 16 residues.

The chain has TRBV5-1 and TRBJ2-2; tentatively, D is TRBD1 (6 bases). The sequence was obtained from a man younger than 45 in good health. Sequencing was done on a sample of naive CD8+ T cells sorted from blood. The CDR3 coding sequence is TGCGCCAGCAGCCCAGGGGTTCTTGAATTTGCCGGGGAGCTGTTTTTT. Its translation is CASSPGVLEFAGELFF. Supplemented by reference TRBV5-1 and TRBJ2-2, the full variable domain reads KAGVTQTPRYLIKTRGQQVTLSCSPISGHRSVSWYQQTPGQGLQFLFEYFSETQRNKGNFPGRFSGRQFSNSRSEMNVSTLELGDSALYLCASSPGVLEFAGELFFGEGSRLTVL.